Given below is one TCR beta chain in context. Its antigen is as yet unknown. UMIs were added to TCR cDNA along with a universal primer site when it was made by 5'RACE template switching. Each CDR3 protein is one row after TCRdb ran MiXCR on the 5' RACE reads. The sample has some 390,000 distinct CDR3 sequences, over 5% seen once. The sample originates from a study of T cells after yellow fever vaccination. Whole-study context: Preparation of the low-cell-number fractions used SMART-Seq v4 Ultra Low Input.

Findings and caveats of the study: High-abundance clonotypes from the bulk population could contaminate FACS-sorted repertoires. Booster samples showed a return of most primary-vaccination clones (roughly 96% CD4, 70% to 90% CD8).

The length of the CDR3 is 14 residues. V lost 4 bases to trimming and J lost 4 bases; unmatched junction nucleotides: 4. Germline V gene data show CDR1 as MGHDK and CDR2 as SYGVNS. The rearrangement links TRBV25-1 to TRBJ1-5; 7 positions match TRBD1. The sample was PBMCs, taken 5 days after the yellow fever booster vaccination. The source is a man aged 25-40 years who received the YFV17D yellow fever vaccine. Here the CDR3 reads CASSATGRNQPQHF. Written as DNA, the CDR3 is TGTGCCAGCAGTGCGACAGGGAGAAATCAGCCCCAGCATTTT.